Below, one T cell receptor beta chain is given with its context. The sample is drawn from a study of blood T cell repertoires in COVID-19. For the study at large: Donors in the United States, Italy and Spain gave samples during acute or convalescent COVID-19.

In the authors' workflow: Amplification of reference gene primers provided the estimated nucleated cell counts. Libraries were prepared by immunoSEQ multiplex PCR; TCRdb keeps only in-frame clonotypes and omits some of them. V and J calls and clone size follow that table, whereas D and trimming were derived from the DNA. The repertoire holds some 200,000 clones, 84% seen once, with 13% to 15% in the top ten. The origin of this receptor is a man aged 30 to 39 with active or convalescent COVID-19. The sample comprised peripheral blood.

The CDR3 DNA follows: TGCGCCAGCAGCCAGACCAACAGGGGACCCACTGAAGCTTTCTTT. Translating gives CASSQTNRGPTEAFF. This chain uses TRBV4-1 with TRBJ1-1; 7 bases are a match to TRBD1. V lost 3 bases and J lost 4; bases outside the gene matches: 8. The germline gives CDR1 MGHRA, CDR2 YSYEKL. The CDR3 totals 15 residues.